This T cell receptor beta chain was documented in a study of blood T cell repertoires in COVID-19. Germline loops: CDR1 SGHRS, CDR2 YFSETQ. This CDR3 region has 15 residues. The V segment lost 0 bases and the J segment 5 bases; nucleotides outside the gene matches: 6. Assay: immunoSEQ multiplex PCR; the TCRdb copy retains only in-frame clones and omits some. Of 300,000 to 350,000 clones in the sample, almost 90% were seen once. Input material: PBMCs or T cells enriched from blood (not recorded which). V and J are TRBV5-1 and TRBJ2-3, with TRBD2 identical over 7 bases. The TCR originated in a woman aged 18-35 years with acute COVID-19. The chain's CDR3 is CASSLGLADGDTQYF. Written as DNA, the CDR3 is TGCGCCAGCAGCTTGGGGCTAGCGGACGGAGATACGCAGTATTTT.